These 17 T cell receptor beta chains came from one sample sequenced in a study of cytomegalovirus exposure and HLA in healthy donors. Primers for the PCR totalled 60 Vbeta and 13 Jbeta. The method was immunoSEQ multiplex PCR; TCRdb's version includes in-frame clones alone and lacks a portion of them. The sample records approximately 140,000 clones, about 66% being singletons. Sample: PBMCs. The receptors derive from a male donor in good health and CMV-seronegative.

The rearrangement uses TRBV29-1 and TRBJ2-3, with 7 bases aligning to TRBD1. V dropped 5 bases and J dropped 1; count of bases not matched to a gene: 3. In germline, CDR1 is SQVTM, CDR2 ANQGSEA. The CDR3 runs 13 residues. The CDR3 spells CSVPGQGTDTQYF. CDR3 bases: TGCAGCGTTCCCGGACAGGGCACAGATACGCAGTATTTT.

The rearrangement links TRBV11-2 to TRBJ1-6, with 9 bases that match TRBD1. Looked up from germline, CDR1 is SGHAT and CDR2 is FQNNGV. V was pared by 8 bases and J by 3 bases, with 8 bases of the junction left unmatched. This CDR3 region has 16 residues. For the CDR3, the DNA is TGTGCCAGCTCCAAGGGGACAGGGTTCTATAATTCACCCCTCCACTTT. It translates to CASSKGTGFYNSPLHF.

This clone was observed a handful of times. This sequence joins TRBV10-3 and TRBJ2-5; 9 nucleotides align to TRBD1. CDR3 length: 15 amino acids. Germline loops: CDR1 ENHRY, CDR2 SYGVKD. V gave up 6 bases and J gave up 2 bases; unmatched junction bases: 7. As DNA, the CDR3 is TGTGCCATCAGCGTAACCGGGACAGGGCAAGAGACCCAGTACTTC. Translation: CAISVTGTGQETQYF.

The chain carries TRBV18 and TRBJ2-7, with TRBD1 matching over 7 bases. Germline CDR1 KGHSH, CDR2 LQKENI. The CDR3 extends over 15 amino acids. V dropped 2 bases and J dropped 4; count of bases not matched to a gene: 8. CDR3 coding DNA: TGTGCCAGCTCACCAATTCCAGGGGGATCTTACGAGCAGTACTTC. Protein sequence: CASSPIPGGSYEQYF.

This clone was seen a single time. V usage is TRBV7-3 and J usage is TRBJ2-1; 12 nucleotides agree with TRBD2. V lost 5 bases, J lost 4 bases, and 3 bases stayed unmatched. The germline gives CDR1 SGHTA, CDR2 FQGTGA. This CDR3 is built from 15 residues. In DNA, the CDR3 is TGTGCCAGCAGCCTGCTAGCGGGGGGGTACAATGAGCAGTTCTTC. It codes for CASSLLAGGYNEQFF.

This clone has just a few counts. This chain joins TRBV7-8 and TRBJ2-1; 10 bases are a match to TRBD1. CDR1 and CDR2 from the germline V gene are SGHVS and FQNEAQ. The junction had 3 bases not matched to a gene; V was cut back by 6 bases and J by 7 bases. This CDR3 spans 13 amino acids. CDR3 bases: TGTGCCAGCAGGGGACAGGGGTGGAATGAGCAGTTCTTC. Residues: CASRGQGWNEQFF.

Remarks on this clone: One end of the junction varies from germline; a read error may be responsible. This sequence joins TRBV10-2 and TRBJ1-2; tentative D call: TRBD1 (6 bases). Germline assignment: CDR1 WSHSY and CDR2 SAAADI. CDR3 length: 12 amino acids. CDR3 DNA sequence: TGCGCCAGCGAGGGGGTATCTTCCGGCTACCCCTTC. Residues: CASEGVSSGYPF.

The V and J genes are TRBV6-4 and TRBJ2-1; weak D call: TRBD1 (5 bases). CDR1 and CDR2 from the germline V gene are MRHNA and SNTAGT. The CDR3 consists of 15 residues. V dropped 5 bases and J dropped 2 bases, with 13 bases sitting between them. In nucleotides, the CDR3 is TGTGCCAGCAGTCCCACGGACACCACCTACAATGAGCAGTTCTTC. Encoded protein: CASSPTDTTYNEQFF.

V is TRBV11-2 and J is TRBJ1-2; weak D call: TRBD1 (5 bases). Between the trimmed V and J ends, which lost 4 bases and 6 bases, there was a span of 21 bases. Germline-derived CDR1 and CDR2 are SGHAT and FQNNGV. The CDR3 has 16 amino acids. The CDR3 region is CASSSLLSGGQDGYTF. The CDR3 bases are TGTGCCAGCAGCTCCCTTCTCTCCGGCGGACAAGATGGCTACACCTTC.

The chain combines TRBV4-2 with TRBJ2-3, with 15 bases lining up with TRBD2. With 0 bases clipped from V and 4 bases from J, the junction kept 8 bases outside the gene matches. The germline V gene encodes CDR1 LGHNA and CDR2 YNFKEQ. This CDR3 region has 19 residues. The DNA of the CDR3 is TGTGCCAGCAGCCAAGATAGGACTAGCGGGGGGGCTTGGGCAGATACGCAGTATTTT. Translated: CASSQDRTSGGAWADTQYF.

The rearrangement links TRBV20-1 to TRBJ2-5; D unclear. V gave up 4 bases and J gave up 4 bases, with 7 bases separating them. The CDR3 loop spans 11 amino acids. Germline values: CDR1 DFQATT, CDR2 SNEGSKA (reference sequence). CDR3 loop: CSATPSETQYF. Written as DNA, the CDR3 is TGCAGTGCTACCCCCTCAGAGACCCAGTACTTC.

This clone was detected only a few times. CDR3 in DNA: TGTGCCAGCAGCCTCCTCGCGGCCTACGAGCAGTACTTC. It is translated as CASSLLAAYEQYF. The V call is TRBV7-3, the J call TRBJ2-7, with no clear D. Trimming removed 5 bases at V and 2 bases at J, with 10 bases between. Germline V lookup: CDR1 SGHTA, CDR2 FQGTGA. The CDR3 sequence is 13 residues long.

This rearrangement joins TRBV27 to TRBJ1-2, with 10 positions matching TRBD1. This CDR3 spans 13 amino acids. The ends lost 4 bases at V and 8 bases at J; junction bases unmatched: 4. Germline-derived CDR1 and CDR2 are MNHEY and SMNVEV (reference sequence). CDR3 in amino acids: CASSSGTGVGYTF. The CDR3 DNA follows: TGTGCCAGCAGTTCCGGGACAGGGGTGGGCTACACCTTC.

This clone has a handful of counts. The genes are TRBV29-1 and TRBJ1-1; D unresolved. The CDR3 spans 13 residues. V was pared by 5 bases and J by 2 bases, with 12 bases between. The germline V gene encodes CDR1 SQVTM and CDR2 ANQGSEA. CDR3 nucleotide sequence: TGCAGCGTTTATCGACAACTCAACACTGAAGCTTTCTTT. Protein product: CSVYRQLNTEAFF.

Only a few counts were recorded for this clone. The chain couples TRBV7-2 to TRBJ1-2; 10 bases align to TRBD1. Germline assignment: CDR1 SGHTA and CDR2 FQGNSA. There are 14 residues in the CDR3. J gave up 3 bases and V 5 bases, and 3 bases lay outside the gene matches. CDR3: CASSATGGDYGYTF. The CDR3 DNA reads TGTGCCAGCAGCGCGACAGGGGGCGACTATGGCTACACCTTC.

The CDR3 sequence: CASRDAGDGQPQHF. The CDR3 DNA reads TGTGCCAGCAGAGACGCGGGGGATGGTCAGCCCCAGCATTTT. The chain carries TRBV28 and TRBJ1-5, with D possibly TRBD1 on 5 matching bases. The V gene lost 6 bases and the J gene lost 6 bases, with 15 bases spanning the gap. Germline CDR1 and CDR2: MDHEN and SYDVKM. CDR3 length equals 14 residues.

This clone was observed a few times. The chain has TRBV5-1 and TRBJ1-1, with D unresolved. The CDR3 has 13 residues. The V end lost 2 bases, the J end lost 0 bases, and 5 bases lay between the germline ends. The germline gives CDR1 SGHRS, CDR2 YFSETQ. Here the CDR3 DNA reads TGCGCCAGCAGCTTCCAAATGAACACTGAAGCTTTCTTT. Its protein product is CASSFQMNTEAFF.